This T cell receptor (beta chain) was identified during a study of regulatory T cells in long-lasting Graves disease (dated by TCRdb to about 2021). General notes on the study: Patients with newly diagnosed Graves' disease had been on antithyroid drugs for under 3 months. Persistent Graves' disease patients were compared with newly diagnosed Graves' disease patients by peripheral blood TCR sequencing and RNA sequencing. The study was registered as a clinical trial and conducted in China. A total of roughly 35 samples were covered by TCR sequencing, comprising approximately 13 persistent and around 20 newly diagnosed Graves' disease patients. The full study reports these points: As a limitation, the authors acknowledged that the small sample size may reduce accuracy. Peripheral blood alone was examined, since thyroid tissue, which constituted the primary lesion, could not be accessed. Preferential use of TRBV28, TRBJ1-2 and TRBJ2-5 was observed in persistent disease, whereas TRBV20-1 and TRBJ2-1 were favored in newly diagnosed disease. Persistent patients shared more public clonotypes among themselves (2,741) than newly diagnosed patients did (over 950). Sequencing and analysis were limited to the TCR beta chain. Compared with newly diagnosed patients, patients with persistent Graves' disease had lower TCR Shannon entropy and fewer highly expanded clones, which suggests clonal expansion.

The label giving this sample's time point can be read as: newly diagnosed GD, antithyroid drugs for less than 3 months. For both TCR sequencing and RNA sequencing, RNA was extracted from PBMCs using TRIzol. The diagnosis of Graves' disease was made according to American Thyroid Association guidelines. Patients for the study were recruited at an endocrinology department in Xi'an, China. Each patient gave 9 to 10 milliliters of peripheral blood, collected in an EDTA anticoagulant tube. Ficoll Paque Plus density gradient separation was used to isolate PBMCs, and no additional T cell sorting was done. An Agilent 2100 Bioanalyzer and agarose gel were used to assess RNA quality, and a NanoDrop 2000 was used to measure RNA concentration. Library generation was performed with multiplex PCR. Sequencing was performed on an Illumina HiSeq 4000. CDR3 regions were amplified by Arm-PCR with iRepertoire HTBI primers to construct TCR beta libraries. Before sequencing, the PCR products underwent gel purification. As for the original processing: Gene usage analysis of CDR3 amino acid clonotypes used the approximately 62 TRBV and approximately 13 TRBJ segments found across samples. COPE and FqMerger were used to merge the filtered high-quality paired reads into contigs. BLAST was used to align contigs to IMGT TRBV, TRBD and TRBJ reference genes, and CDR3 was defined according to IMGT. Highly expanded clones were defined as clonotypes with a frequency above 0.1%. Shannon entropy was used to measure repertoire diversity, and the Gini coefficient was used to measure V-J evenness. Public clonotypes were defined as clonotypes shared by more than one individual. TCRdb ran its own pipeline on the public reads, namely fastp trimming at Q25 and MiXCR clone calling, and kept in-frame beta chains. CDR3 protein duplicates are merged, each entry listing the most common genes and DNA. For this entry, the V and J calls and clone size follow TCRdb and not the study's own pipeline. A total of 250,000 to 400,000 distinct CDR3 sequences appear in this sample, under 20% of them only once. The top ten hold about 36% of the sample.

A word on this clonotype: Its target antigen remains unknown. Nothing much larger sits one base from this clone, and base qualities are not available.

The CDR3 spans 17 residues, from the cysteine through the phenylalanine. Just CDR3 DNA is preserved here, 51 bases in frame from base 1. Trimming costs V 2 bases and J 1 base, and their ends lie 18 bases apart. The germline V gene provides CDR1 SGHRS and CDR2 YFSETQ. The sequence was collected from a female donor with Graves disease. This receptor chain uses TRBV5-1 and TRBJ1-1, with TRBD1 as a weak D call on 5 bases. Specimen: peripheral blood mononuclear cells (PBMCs), collected at new diagnosis, from a patient treated with antithyroid drugs. Here is the DNA: TGCGCCAGCAGCTTAGGGGTGACCGGCACCCCGAACACTGAAGCTTTCTTT. Protein translation: CASSLGVTGTPNTEAFF.